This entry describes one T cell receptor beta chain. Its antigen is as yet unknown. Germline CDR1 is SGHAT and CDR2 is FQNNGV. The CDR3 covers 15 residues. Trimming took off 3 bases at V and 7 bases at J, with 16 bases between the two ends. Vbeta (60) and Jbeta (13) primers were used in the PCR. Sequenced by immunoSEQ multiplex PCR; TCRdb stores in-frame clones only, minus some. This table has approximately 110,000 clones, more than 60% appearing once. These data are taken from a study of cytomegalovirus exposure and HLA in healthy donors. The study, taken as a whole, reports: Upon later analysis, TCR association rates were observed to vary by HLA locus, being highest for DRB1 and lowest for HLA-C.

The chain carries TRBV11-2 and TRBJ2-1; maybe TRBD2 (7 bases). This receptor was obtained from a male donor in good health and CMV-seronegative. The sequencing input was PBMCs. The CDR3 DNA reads TGTGCCAGCAGCTTTAGGGGGGAGGGAAGAAATGAGCAGTTCTTC. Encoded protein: CASSFRGEGRNEQFF. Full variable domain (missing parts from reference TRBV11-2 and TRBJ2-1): EAGVAQSPRYKIIEKRQSVAFWCNPISGHATLYWYQQILGQGPKLLIQFQNNGVVDDSQLPKDRFSAERLKGVDSTLKIQPAKLEDSAVYLCASSFRGEGRNEQFFGPGTRLTVL.